The next 25 T cell receptor beta chains were all read from a single sample in a study of blood T cell repertoires in COVID-19. The data were produced by immunoSEQ multiplex PCR, yet TCRdb's version contains in-frame clones alone and is incomplete. The table records 20,000 to 25,000 clones, nearly 75% of them present only once. The sequenced material came from peripheral blood. Receptor source: a human donor in a cohort sampled during active or convalescent COVID-19.

The chain recombines TRBV6-5 with TRBJ1-2, with TRBD1 identical over 9 bases. CDR1 is MNHEY and CDR2 is SVGAGI in the germline V gene. The CDR3 totals 14 residues. V shed 5 bases, J shed 4 bases, and the junction held 5 bases outside the gene matches. The CDR3 reads CASSTTGGRYGYTF. The CDR3 DNA is TGTGCCAGCAGTACGACAGGGGGTCGCTATGGCTACACCTTC.

V gene TRBV3-1 (or the pseudogene TRBV3-2) combines with J gene TRBJ2-7, with 8 positions matching TRBD1. V was clipped by 4 bases and J by 5 bases; unmatched bases: 7. Per the germline V gene, CDR1 is LGHDT and CDR2 is YNNKEL (reference sequence). This CDR3 region has 14 residues. The CDR3, as DNA: TGTGCCAGCAGCCTTTTCGGGACAGGTCACGAGCAGTACTTC. This codes for CASSLFGTGHEQYF.

V gene TRBV27 combines with J gene TRBJ1-1; 7 bases are a match to TRBD1. Per germline, CDR1 MNHEY and CDR2 SMNVEV (reference sequence). The trim removed 2 bases at V and 0 bases at J, leaving 9 bases unmatched. The CDR3 is 17 amino acids. The CDR3 loop is CASSLRGIGQVNTEAFF. CDR3 bases: TGTGCCAGCAGTTTACGGGGTATCGGACAGGTGAACACTGAAGCTTTCTTT.

The CDR3 sequence is CASSRDRTYNEQFF. In DNA, the CDR3 is TGCGCCAGCAGCCGGGACAGGACCTACAATGAGCAGTTCTTC. The V and J genes are TRBV4-1 and TRBJ2-1; 8 nucleotides line up with TRBD1. The germline CDR1 and CDR2 sequences are MGHRA and YSYEKL. V shed 4 bases, J shed 2 bases, and the junction held 1 base outside the gene matches. The CDR3 loop spans 14 amino acids.

This clone was seen only a few times. The V and J genes are TRBV3-1 (or the pseudogene TRBV3-2) and TRBJ1-1; 9 bases are shared with TRBD1. Germline V gene sequence: CDR1 LGHDT, CDR2 YNNKEL (reference sequence). With 1 base clipped from V and 4 bases from J, the junction kept 4 bases outside the gene matches. The CDR3 is 15 residues long. CDR3 nucleotide sequence: TGTGCCAGCAGCCAAGGGGACAGGGAGGGCACTGAAGCTTTCTTT. Translated, it gives CASSQGDREGTEAFF.

This clone is deemed medium-sized. The chain links TRBV10-1 to TRBJ1-3; D gene uncertain. This CDR3 has 14 residues. V lost 5 bases to trimming and J lost 0 bases, with 8 bases between them. Looked up from germline, CDR1 is WNHNN and CDR2 is SYGVQD (reference sequence). This CDR3 is CASSPELSGNTIYF. The CDR3 DNA sequence: TGCGCCAGCAGTCCGGAGCTCTCTGGAAACACCATATATTTT.

J is TRBJ2-5 and V is TRBV5-8; possible D gene TRBD2, 5 bases. The V end lost 5 bases, the J end lost 5 bases, and 13 bases lay between the germline ends. The CDR3 runs to 13 residues. The germline CDR1 and CDR2 sequences are SGHTS and YDEGEE. The CDR3 DNA sequence: TGTGCCAGCAGGTCCTATACGGGGGAGACCCAGTACTTC. This sequence encodes CASRSYTGETQYF. Full variable domain (missing parts from reference TRBV5-8 and TRBJ2-5): EAGVTQSPTHLIKTRGQQATLRCSPISGHTSVYWYQQALGLGLQFLLWYDEGEERNRGNFPPRFSGRQFPNYSSELNVNALELEDSALYLCASRSYTGETQYFGPGTRLLVL.

The chain recombines TRBV7-8 with TRBJ1-6; 10 positions match TRBD1. Germline trimming cut 2 bases from V and 7 bases from J; bases unmatched to any gene: 8. CDR1 is SGHVS and CDR2 is FQNEAQ in the germline V gene. This CDR3 comprises 17 residues. The CDR3 nucleotides read TGTGCCAGCAGCTTACGGTCAGGACAGGGGGGAAATTCACCCCTCCACTTT. Encoded protein: CASSLRSGQGGNSPLHF.

The CDR3 DNA is TGTGCCAGCAGCACCGGGGGAGGCTACCAAGAGACCCAGTACTTC. This encodes CASSTGGGYQETQYF. The chain employs TRBV11-3 and TRBJ2-5; D perhaps matches TRBD2 (6 bases). The ends were cut back, 5 bases at V and 0 bases at J, with 13 bases in the middle. This CDR3 is 15 amino acids long. In germline, CDR1 is SGHNT, CDR2 YENEEA.

The rearrangement joins TRBV11-3 to TRBJ2-7; perhaps TRBD2 as D (6 bases). CDR1 and CDR2 (germline): SGHNT, YENEEA. V dropped 3 bases and J dropped 6 bases, with 15 bases sitting between them. This CDR3 comprises 14 residues. The CDR3 region has the DNA TGTGCCAGCAGCTTGTCCGGGAGTTTCTCCGAGCAGTACTTC. Translation: CASSLSGSFSEQYF.

The genes are TRBV28 and TRBJ2-1; TRBD2 agrees at 7 bases. Trimming cost V 6 bases and J 9 bases; bases outside gene matches: 14. Germline V gene lookup returns CDR1 MDHEN and CDR2 SYDVKM. This CDR3 contains 15 residues. Written as DNA, the CDR3 is TGTGCCAGCAGATCAGGGAGGGGACGATACGGTGAGCAGTTCTTC. Protein product: CASRSGRGRYGEQFF.

The rearrangement joins TRBV5-1 to TRBJ1-3, with a possible D match to TRBD1 (5 bases). V lost 7 bases and J lost 7, with 9 bases in between. The CDR3 length is 11 residues. CDR1 SGHRS and CDR2 YFSETQ come from the germline V gene. Here the CDR3 DNA reads TGCGCCAGCCAGGGAGGCAACACCATATATTTT. Translation gives CASQGGNTIYF.

The gene calls are TRBV15 and TRBJ1-4; D remains ambiguous. Germline CDR1 and CDR2: LNHNV and YYDKDF (reference sequence). V was clipped by 2 bases and J by 8 bases, with 21 bases between them. This CDR3 is built from 17 residues. The CDR3 nucleotides are TGTGCCACCAGCAGATCCTACGTCCAGGCCCCGGGGGAAAAACTGTTTTTT. Amino acid sequence: CATSRSYVQAPGEKLFF.

The J gene is TRBJ1-1, the V gene TRBV7-9; 7 bases map to TRBD1. The CDR3 spans 17 residues. Trimming took 0 bases from V and 0 from J; bases not matched to a gene: 7. The germline CDR1 and CDR2 sequences are SEHNR and FQNEAQ (reference sequence). The CDR3 DNA reads TGTGCCAGCAGCTTAGCAAGGGACAGCAGATTGAACACTGAAGCTTTCTTT. It specifies CASSLARDSRLNTEAFF.

This clone was detected only a few times. The chain carries TRBV5-1 and TRBJ1-1, with 7 bases matching TRBD1. With 3 bases clipped from V and 9 bases from J, the junction kept 14 bases outside the gene matches. Germline V gives CDR1 SGHRS, CDR2 YFSETQ. CDR3 length: 15 residues. DNA of the CDR3: TGCGCCAGCAGCTCACCGGGACAGACGAAGGTAAAAGCTTTCTTT. Amino acids: CASSSPGQTKVKAFF.

The chain combines TRBV9 with TRBJ2-2, with D possibly matching TRBD2 (5 bases). V was trimmed by 1 base and J by 3 bases, leaving 13 bases between them. The germline CDR1 and CDR2 sequences are SGDLS and YYNGEE. The CDR3 contains 16 residues. This CDR3 reads CASSVSLARDTGELFF. The CDR3, as DNA: TGTGCCAGCAGCGTAAGCCTAGCAAGGGACACCGGGGAGCTGTTTTTT.

With respect to this clone: The junction departs from germline at one end; a sequencing error may be responsible. The chain carries TRBV3-1 (or the pseudogene TRBV3-2) and TRBJ2-7, with 11 bases that match TRBD2. The length of the CDR3 is 13 residues. The germline V gene has CDR1 LGHDT and CDR2 YNNKEL (reference sequence). For the CDR3, the DNA is TGTGCCAGCAGCCAAGATCGGACTAGCGGGCTACGGTTC. Translation: CASSQDRTSGLRF.

The CDR3 loop reads CASSSRSRDNGKNIQYF. DNA of the CDR3: TGTGCCAGCAGCTCACGATCCCGGGACAATGGCAAAAACATTCAGTACTTC. The chain couples TRBV21-1 to TRBJ2-4; TRBD1, as called in the table, went unchecked against the DNA. TRBV21-1 has pseudogene status. The CDR3 contains 17 residues.

Relative to its sample, this clone is medium-sized. The rearrangement joins TRBV11-3 to TRBJ2-1; 10 positions match TRBD2. Germline CDR1 and CDR2: SGHNT and YENEEA. The V gene end was trimmed by 2 bases and the J gene end by 6 bases; junction bases not matched to a gene: 10. The CDR3 has 17 amino acids. CDR3 loop: CASSLTTSGWPFNEQFF. The CDR3 DNA is TGTGCCAGCAGCTTAACGACTAGCGGGTGGCCTTTCAATGAGCAGTTCTTC.

This clone was found many times. The V gene is TRBV6-2 or TRBV6-3, the J gene TRBJ2-2, with D tentatively TRBD2 (6 bases). The CDR3 contains 14 residues. V gave up 2 bases and J gave up 7 bases, with 11 bases separating them. Looked up from germline, CDR1 is MNHEY and CDR2 is SVGEGT. The CDR3 here is CASSYPRLVGELFF. The CDR3 DNA is TGTGCCAGCAGTTACCCCAGACTAGTCGGGGAGCTGTTTTTT.

The chain links TRBV6-1 to TRBJ2-1; perhaps TRBD2 as D (5 bases). Looked up from germline, CDR1 is MNHNS and CDR2 is SASEGT. The V end was cut by 4 bases, the J end by 12 bases, with 28 bases between. This CDR3 contains 17 residues. For the CDR3, the DNA is TGTGCCAGCAGTGGAGGGAGATCCTCACTTGGGCCTTTCGGGCAGTTCTTC. Its translation is CASSGGRSSLGPFGQFF.

The chain employs TRBV9 and TRBJ1-2; TRBD1 agrees at 7 bases. Germline lookup yields CDR1 SGDLS and CDR2 YYNGEE. The J segment lost 2 bases and the V segment lost 4 bases, leaving 8 bases of the junction unmatched. This CDR3 comprises 15 residues. The CDR3 loop reads CASSFGQAPNYGYTF. The CDR3 nucleotides read TGTGCCAGCAGCTTCGGACAGGCCCCCAACTATGGCTACACCTTC.

This chain links TRBV11-3 with TRBJ2-1; D possibly corresponds to TRBD1 (6 bases). Germline CDR1 reads SGHNT; CDR2 reads YENEEA. V shed 5 bases and J shed 8 bases, with 19 bases lying between them. The CDR3 is made up of 15 amino acids. The CDR3 region is CASSRGRGLGDEQFF. CDR3 in DNA: TGTGCCAGCAGCCGTGGCAGGGGCCTAGGTGATGAGCAGTTCTTC.

The rearrangement joins TRBV28 to TRBJ1-2; D remains ambiguous. This CDR3 spans 12 amino acids. V was cut by 9 bases and J by 7 bases, with 15 bases left in between. From germline, CDR1 is MDHEN and CDR2 SYDVKM. CDR3 coding DNA: TGTGCCAGGCTCGACTCCAGCGGTGGCTACACCTTC. It specifies CARLDSSGGYTF.

The chain combines TRBV19 with TRBJ2-5; TRBD1 is a possible D gene (6 bases). Trimming stripped 5 bases from V and 4 bases from J, with 20 bases between. Germline values: CDR1 LNHDA, CDR2 SQIVND (reference sequence). The CDR3 loop spans 16 amino acids. In DNA, the CDR3 is TGTGCCAGTAGTCCCTCTAGGGCAGGGGCCGGAGAGACCCAGTACTTC. Translating it yields CASSPSRAGAGETQYF.